Following are 29 T cell receptor beta chains from one sample sequenced in a study of shared clonotypes between healthy human individuals. CD45RO-negative CD8 cells positively selected for CCR7 made up the naive population, which excluded terminally differentiated effector memory CD45RA+ cells. Sequenced by immunoSEQ multiplex PCR; TCRdb stores in-frame clones only, minus some. Found here are hundreds of thousands of clones, 92% of them singletons; the top ten hold about 24%. Sequences were obtained from naive CD8+ T cells sorted from blood. All receptors come from a man in his thirties or forties in good health.

Regarding this clone: Other DNA sequences of this sample code for an identical CDR3. V usage is TRBV7-9 and J usage is TRBJ2-7; D is undetermined. This CDR3 comprises 13 residues. Between the trimmed V and J ends, which lost 1 base and 2 bases, there was a span of 6 bases. The V gene's germline CDR1 is SEHNR and CDR2 FQNEAQ (reference sequence). CDR3 loop: CASSLEGPYEQYF. The CDR3 DNA sequence: TGTGCCAGCAGCTTAGAGGGCCCCTACGAGCAGTACTTC.

The chain joins TRBV5-4 to TRBJ2-7; D might be TRBD1 or TRBD2, each matching 5 bases. V dropped 0 bases and J dropped 6 bases, with 7 bases sitting between them. Germline V gene lookup returns CDR1 SGHNT and CDR2 YYREEE (reference sequence). This CDR3 has 12 amino acids. Written as DNA, the CDR3 is TGTGCCAGCAGCTTGGGGGACGCCGAGCAGTACTTC. Translation gives CASSLGDAEQYF.

The chain carries TRBV5-1 and TRBJ2-7; D is possibly TRBD2 (6 bases). There are 18 residues in the CDR3. V was cut by 2 bases and J by 0 bases, with 21 bases left in between. From germline, CDR1 is SGHRS and CDR2 YFSETQ. CDR3 sequence (DNA): TGCGCCAGCAGCTTATCGGGCCCGGCCAAGCGGGTCTCCTACGAGCAGTACTTC. Its protein product is CASSLSGPAKRVSYEQYF.

V usage is TRBV5-1 and J usage is TRBJ1-1; D ambiguous. The CDR3 consists of 13 residues. The germline gives CDR1 SGHRS, CDR2 YFSETQ. V was shortened by 2 bases and J by 0 bases, with 5 bases between the two germline ends. The chain's CDR3 is CASSLELNTEAFF. For the CDR3, the DNA is TGCGCCAGCAGCTTAGAACTGAACACTGAAGCTTTCTTT.

This sequence joins TRBV18 and TRBJ2-5; the match to TRBD1 covers 7 bases. V was clipped by 3 bases and J by 2 bases; unmatched bases: 3. The V gene's germline CDR1 is KGHSH and CDR2 LQKENI. This CDR3 comprises 14 residues. The CDR3 sequence is CASSPTGAQETQYF. The DNA of the CDR3 is TGTGCCAGCTCACCCACAGGGGCGCAAGAGACCCAGTACTTC.

The V and J genes are TRBV7-9 and TRBJ1-5, with 9 bases identical to TRBD1. The CDR3 length is 17 residues. CDR1 and CDR2 from the germline V gene are SEHNR and FQNEAQ (reference sequence). Trimming cost V 5 bases and J 3 bases; bases outside gene matches: 11. In DNA form, the CDR3 reads TGTGCCAGCAGCAATTTTGGGGACAGGGATACCAATCAGCCCCAGCATTTT. Protein product: CASSNFGDRDTNQPQHF.

This clone has just one count. The V call is TRBV28, the J call TRBJ1-5, with D possibly TRBD1 on 5 matching bases. The germline V gene encodes CDR1 MDHEN and CDR2 SYDVKM. This CDR3 contains 17 residues. V was shortened by 3 bases and J by 2 bases, with 17 bases between the two germline ends. In DNA form, the CDR3 reads TGTGCCAGCAGTTTTCGGCCTTGGGGGGTAGGCAATCAGCCCCAGCATTTT. As protein: CASSFRPWGVGNQPQHF.

The chain uses TRBV2 and TRBJ2-7; D is uncertain. CDR1 is SNHLY, CDR2 FYNNEI, per germline. The CDR3 is 13 amino acids. Trimming shortened V by 5 bases and J by 4 bases, and 12 bases separated the two germline ends. The CDR3 sequence: CASSPVSLYEQYF. The CDR3 DNA reads as TGTGCCAGCAGTCCCGTCAGCTTATACGAGCAGTACTTC.

This chain joins TRBV25-1 and TRBJ2-7, with TRBD2 matching 11 bases. Unmatched junction bases numbered 5, after V lost 3 bases and J lost 7 bases. The CDR3 runs to 14 residues. Germline values: CDR1 MGHDK, CDR2 SYGVNS. The CDR3, as DNA: TGTGCCAGCAGTGATCTAGCGGGAGGTTATGAGCAGTACTTC. Its protein product is CASSDLAGGYEQYF.

CDR3 amino acids: CASSFGFGHSEAFF. The CDR3 DNA sequence: TGTGCCAGCAGTTTTGGTTTTGGACATTCGGAAGCTTTCTTT. The chain links TRBV28 to TRBJ1-1; tentatively, D is TRBD1 (5 bases). This CDR3 comprises 14 residues. Trimming took 3 bases from V and 8 from J, leaving 16 bases between them. Germline V gene lookup returns CDR1 MDHEN and CDR2 SYDVKM.

The chain carries TRBV6-6 and TRBJ2-5; D assignment may be TRBD1 or TRBD2 (5 bases each). Germline V gene lookup returns CDR1 MNHNY and CDR2 SVGAGI (reference sequence). Trimming left V 6 bases short and J 13 bases short, with 15 bases between. The CDR3 is 11 amino acids. CDR3: CASSQGRVGYF. CDR3 DNA sequence: TGTGCCAGCAGCCAGGGACGGGTAGGGTACTTC.

This sequence joins TRBV28 and TRBJ1-1; D is uncertain. This CDR3 has 13 amino acids. The germline V gene encodes CDR1 MDHEN and CDR2 SYDVKM. Trimming left V 6 bases short and J 0 bases short, with 8 bases between. Written as DNA, the CDR3 is TGTGCCAGCAGACGGCTCATGAACACTGAAGCTTTCTTT. As protein: CASRRLMNTEAFF.

This sequence joins TRBV27 and TRBJ1-4; the D gene is possibly TRBD1 (6 bases). Germline CDR1 MNHEY, CDR2 SMNVEV (reference sequence). The CDR3 extends over 14 amino acids. The ends were cut back, 6 bases at V and 8 bases at J, with 16 bases in the middle. This CDR3 reads CASRTYREREKLFF. In nucleotides, the CDR3 is TGTGCCAGCAGGACCTACAGGGAACGGGAAAAACTGTTTTTT.

The chain carries TRBV5-6 and TRBJ2-2, with D unresolved. V lost 4 bases and J lost 4, with 17 bases in between. Germline CDR1 SGHDT, CDR2 YYEEEE. This CDR3 has 16 residues. The CDR3 DNA follows: TGTGCCAGCAGCCCACCCGGTCGAGGCGCCACCGGGGAGCTGTTTTTT. Translation: CASSPPGRGATGELFF.

The chain has TRBV5-1 and TRBJ2-7; D might be TRBD2 (8 bases). V lost 4 bases and J 0 bases, leaving 17 bases between the germline ends. Germline loops: CDR1 SGHRS, CDR2 YFSETQ. This CDR3 is 16 amino acids long. This chain's CDR3 is CASSSIQGTSSYEQYF. CDR3 bases: TGCGCCAGCAGCAGTATACAGGGGACTAGCTCCTACGAGCAGTACTTC.

The rearrangement links TRBV27 to TRBJ2-7, with D uncertain. Trimming shortened V by 5 bases and J by 0 bases, and 14 bases separated the two germline ends. The CDR3 runs 15 residues. The germline V gene has CDR1 MNHEY and CDR2 SMNVEV (reference sequence). CDR3: CASSGRTESSYEQYF. The CDR3 DNA follows: TGTGCCAGCAGTGGACGGACGGAGAGCTCCTACGAGCAGTACTTC.

The rearrangement uses TRBV25-1 and TRBJ1-5, with D perhaps TRBD1 (5 bases). Germline V CDR1 and CDR2: MGHDK, SYGVNS. The CDR3 runs 18 residues. The V end was cut by 7 bases, the J end by 1 base, with 23 bases between. This chain's CDR3 is CASTTFRTFERSNQPQHF. The CDR3 DNA is TGTGCCAGCACCACCTTCCGGACATTTGAACGGAGCAATCAGCCCCAGCATTTT.

The rearrangement uses TRBV7-9 and TRBJ2-1; D is perhaps TRBD1 or TRBD2 (6 bases each). CDR1 SEHNR and CDR2 FQNEAQ come from the germline V gene (reference sequence). CDR3 length equals 15 residues. V lost 9 bases and J lost 0, with 15 bases in between. Written as DNA, the CDR3 is TGTGCCAGTAACATAGGGGGGAACTCCTACAATGAGCAGTTCTTC. Translating gives CASNIGGNSYNEQFF.

Notes on this clone: This specimen includes other DNA sequences encoding the same CDR3. V usage is TRBV27 and J usage is TRBJ2-5; 8 bases match TRBD2. V was clipped by 3 bases and J by 5 bases; unmatched bases: 2. CDR1 MNHEY and CDR2 SMNVEV come from the germline V gene (reference sequence). The CDR3 consists of 13 residues. The CDR3 sequence: CASSFPGGETQYF. CDR3 in DNA: TGTGCCAGCAGTTTTCCGGGAGGGGAGACCCAGTACTTC.

This rearrangement joins TRBV4-3 to TRBJ1-5; no clear D gene. V was pared by 0 bases and J by 5 bases, with 8 bases between. The CDR3 is made up of 14 amino acids. The V gene's germline CDR1 is LGHNA and CDR2 YSLEER. The CDR3 loop reads CASSQEFGYQPQHF. The CDR3 bases are TGCGCCAGCAGCCAAGAATTTGGCTATCAGCCCCAGCATTTT.

This rearrangement joins TRBV28 to TRBJ1-5; no clear D gene. This CDR3 has 15 amino acids. V was clipped by 2 bases and J by 2 bases, with 10 bases between them. Germline V lookup: CDR1 MDHEN, CDR2 SYDVKM. The DNA for the CDR3 is TGTGCCAGCAGTTTAGCTGGTCTTGGCAATCAGCCCCAGCATTTT. Translating it yields CASSLAGLGNQPQHF.

The chain employs TRBV29-1 and TRBJ2-1; 16 positions match TRBD2. This CDR3 spans 18 amino acids. Germline CDR1 SQVTM, CDR2 ANQGSEA. The J segment lost 1 base and the V segment lost 6 bases, leaving 9 bases of the junction unmatched. CDR3 in DNA: TGCAGCGTCCAGGGACTAGCGGGAGGGCTACCTTCCTACAATGAGCAGTTCTTC. Encoded protein: CSVQGLAGGLPSYNEQFF.

V usage is TRBV4-1 and J usage is TRBJ2-1, with TRBD2 as a possible D gene (5 bases). Between the trimmed V and J ends, which lost 4 bases and 7 bases, there was a span of 5 bases. Per the germline V gene, CDR1 is MGHRA and CDR2 is YSYEKL. This CDR3 has 11 residues. The CDR3 spells CASSPGNEQFF. CDR3 coding DNA: TGCGCCAGCAGCCCGGGGAATGAGCAGTTCTTC.

The chain is built from TRBV11-3 and TRBJ1-1; the D gene is possibly TRBD1 (5 bases). The germline CDR1 and CDR2 sequences are SGHNT and YENEEA. Trimming took off 2 bases at V and 1 base at J, with 8 bases between the two ends. The CDR3 covers 14 residues. The DNA of the CDR3 is TGTGCCAGCAGCTTAACCAGGGCGAACACTGAAGCTTTCTTT. Translated: CASSLTRANTEAFF.

The chain carries TRBV30 and TRBJ2-1; 11 nucleotides line up with TRBD2. Germline CDR1 reads GTSNPN; CDR2 reads SVGIG (reference sequence). The CDR3 contains 13 residues. Trimming cost V 6 bases and J 10 bases; bases outside gene matches: 8. DNA of the CDR3: TGTGCCTGTTGGACTAGCGGGCGTTTAGAGCAGTTCTTC. Amino acid sequence: CACWTSGRLEQFF.

This chain connects TRBV2 to TRBJ2-1; D possibly corresponds to TRBD2 (5 bases). Trimming cost V 11 bases and J 3 bases, with 11 bases left between them. The CDR3 is 12 amino acids. Germline V gene lookup returns CDR1 SNHLY and CDR2 FYNNEI. The CDR3 DNA is TGTGCCGGAGCCGGGGACTACAATGAGCAGTTCTTC. Translated, it gives CAGAGDYNEQFF.

The gene calls are TRBV4-1 and TRBJ2-3; the D is unclear. The germline V gene encodes CDR1 MGHRA and CDR2 YSYEKL. With 8 bases removed from V and 4 bases from J, the gap between germline ends came to 7 bases. This CDR3 comprises 11 residues. The CDR3 reads CASRSSDTQYF. The DNA for the CDR3 is TGCGCCAGCCGCAGCTCAGATACGCAGTATTTT.

The chain is built from TRBV15 and TRBJ2-2; D gene ambiguous. The CDR3 is 14 amino acids. Germline V gene data show CDR1 as LNHNV and CDR2 as YYDKDF (reference sequence). V gave up 1 base and J gave up 6 bases, with 9 bases separating them. The CDR3 DNA reads TGTGCCACCAGCAGAGTGTCTCGGGCCGGGGAGCTGTTTTTT. It yields the protein CATSRVSRAGELFF.

This clone was seen just once. The chain carries TRBV9 and TRBJ2-4, with 8 positions matching TRBD2. The V and J ends lost 5 bases and 6 bases, in that order; junction bases with no gene match: 13. The CDR3 spans 16 residues. Per the germline V gene, CDR1 is SGDLS and CDR2 is YYNGEE. The CDR3 DNA reads as TGTGCCAGCAGGGTACTCGCGGGAGGTTGTGGAAACATTCAGTACTTC. Protein sequence: CASRVLAGGCGNIQYF.